This T cell receptor beta chain originates from a study of cytomegalovirus exposure and HLA in healthy donors. From germline, CDR1 is SGDLS and CDR2 YYNGEE. V was clipped by 0 bases and J by 6 bases, with 10 bases between them. The CDR3 loop spans 14 amino acids. PCR involved 60 Vbeta and 13 Jbeta primers. Generated by immunoSEQ multiplex PCR, the TCRdb table keeps only in-frame clones and is missing some. Among about 210,000 clones listed, about 85% were seen once. The sample taken for sequencing was PBMCs. The J gene is TRBJ2-1, the V gene TRBV9; no clear D. The receptor's source is a girl aged 2 to 9 in good health and CMV-seronegative. Written as DNA, the CDR3 is TGTGCCAGCAGCGTAGCCAGAGACTTCAATGAGCAGTTCTTC. It is translated as CASSVARDFNEQFF.